This TCR beta chain was sequenced for a study of regulatory T cells in long-lasting Graves disease. In its sample, this clonotype was seen many times. Specified time point: newly diagnosed GD, antithyroid drugs for less than 3 months. Preparation of the TCR library used RNA extracted from PBMCs. J lost 8 bases, V lost 3 bases, and 11 bases had no gene match. Germline V CDR1 and CDR2: KGHDR, SFDVKD. The CDR3 totals 16 residues. Sequencing libraries for TCR beta were prepared with iRepertoire HTBI primers and Arm-PCR of CDR3 regions. TCRdb reprocessed the multiplex PCR reads via MiXCR and lists one record per CDR3 protein. The table records some 230,000 distinct CDR3 sequences, approximately 20% of them present only once.

Sequencing used peripheral blood mononuclear cells (PBMCs), obtained at new diagnosis, from a patient treated with antithyroid drugs. This chain links TRBV24-1 with TRBJ1-4; TRBD1 matches 7 bases. The sequence derives from a female donor with Graves disease. The chain's CDR3 is CATSDPTGQGSEKLFF. In DNA form, the CDR3 reads TGTGCCACCAGTGATCCGACAGGGCAGGGAAGCGAAAAACTGTTTTTT.